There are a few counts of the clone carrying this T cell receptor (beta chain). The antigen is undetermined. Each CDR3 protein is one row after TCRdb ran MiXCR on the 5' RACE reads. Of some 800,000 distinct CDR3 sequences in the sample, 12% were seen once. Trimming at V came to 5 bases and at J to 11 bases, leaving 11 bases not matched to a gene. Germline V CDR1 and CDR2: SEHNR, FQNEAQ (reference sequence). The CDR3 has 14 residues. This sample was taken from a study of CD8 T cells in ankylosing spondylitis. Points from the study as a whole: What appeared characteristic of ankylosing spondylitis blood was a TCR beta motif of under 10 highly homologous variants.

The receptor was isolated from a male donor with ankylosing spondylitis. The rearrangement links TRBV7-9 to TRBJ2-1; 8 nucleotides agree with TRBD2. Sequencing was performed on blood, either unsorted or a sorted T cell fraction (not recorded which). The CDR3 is CASSPEGLAGQQFF. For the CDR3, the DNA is TGTGCCAGCAGCCCAGAGGGCCTAGCGGGTCAGCAGTTCTTC.